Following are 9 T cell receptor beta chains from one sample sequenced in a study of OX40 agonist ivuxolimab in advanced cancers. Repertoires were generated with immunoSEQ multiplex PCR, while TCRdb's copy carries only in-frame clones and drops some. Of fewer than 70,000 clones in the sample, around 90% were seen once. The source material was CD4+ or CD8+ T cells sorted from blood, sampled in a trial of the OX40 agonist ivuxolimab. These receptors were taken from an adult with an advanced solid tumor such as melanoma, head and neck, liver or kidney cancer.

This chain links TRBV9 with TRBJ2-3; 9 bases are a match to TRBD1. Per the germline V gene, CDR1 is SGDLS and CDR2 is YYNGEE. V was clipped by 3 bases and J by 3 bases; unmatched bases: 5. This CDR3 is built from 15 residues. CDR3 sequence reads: CASSEGQGMTDTQYF. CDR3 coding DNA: TGTGCCAGCAGCGAAGGACAGGGGATGACAGATACGCAGTATTTT.

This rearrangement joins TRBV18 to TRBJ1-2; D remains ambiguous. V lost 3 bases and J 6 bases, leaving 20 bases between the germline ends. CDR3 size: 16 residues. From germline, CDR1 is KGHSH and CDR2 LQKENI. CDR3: CASSPSRLLAFDGYTF. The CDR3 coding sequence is TGTGCCAGCTCACCTAGCAGGTTGTTGGCTTTCGATGGCTACACCTTC.

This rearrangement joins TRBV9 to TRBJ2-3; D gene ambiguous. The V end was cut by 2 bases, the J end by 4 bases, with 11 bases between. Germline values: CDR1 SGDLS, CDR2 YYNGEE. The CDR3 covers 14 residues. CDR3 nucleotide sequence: TGTGCCAGCAGCGTTGGGTCCCTTCCAGATACGCAGTATTTT. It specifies CASSVGSLPDTQYF.

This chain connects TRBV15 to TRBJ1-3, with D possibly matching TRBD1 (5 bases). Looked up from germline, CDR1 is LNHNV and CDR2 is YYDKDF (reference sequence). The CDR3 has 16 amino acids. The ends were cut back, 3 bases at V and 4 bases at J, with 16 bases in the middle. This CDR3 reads CATSSDPPRGGNTIYF. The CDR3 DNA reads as TGTGCCACCAGCAGCGACCCGCCCCGGGGCGGAAACACCATATATTTT.

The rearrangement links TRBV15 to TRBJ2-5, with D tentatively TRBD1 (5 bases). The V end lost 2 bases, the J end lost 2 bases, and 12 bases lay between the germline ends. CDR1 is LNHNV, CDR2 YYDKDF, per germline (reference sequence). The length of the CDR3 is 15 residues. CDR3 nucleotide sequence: TGTGCCACCAGCAGACCCGAAGCAGGGCAAGAGACCCAGTACTTC. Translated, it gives CATSRPEAGQETQYF.

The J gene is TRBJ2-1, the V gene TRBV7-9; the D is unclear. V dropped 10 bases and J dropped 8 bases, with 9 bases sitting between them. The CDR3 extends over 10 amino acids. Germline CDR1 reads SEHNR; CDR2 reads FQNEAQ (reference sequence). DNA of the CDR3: TGTGCCATATACTCCGATGAGCAGTTCTTC. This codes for CAIYSDEQFF.

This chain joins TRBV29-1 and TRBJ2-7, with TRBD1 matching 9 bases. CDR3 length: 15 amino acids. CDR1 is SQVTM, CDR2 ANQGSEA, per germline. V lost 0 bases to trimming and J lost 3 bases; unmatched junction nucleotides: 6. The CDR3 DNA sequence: TGCAGCGTTGAAGAGAGGCGGGACAGGGACTACGAGCAGTACTTC. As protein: CSVEERRDRDYEQYF.

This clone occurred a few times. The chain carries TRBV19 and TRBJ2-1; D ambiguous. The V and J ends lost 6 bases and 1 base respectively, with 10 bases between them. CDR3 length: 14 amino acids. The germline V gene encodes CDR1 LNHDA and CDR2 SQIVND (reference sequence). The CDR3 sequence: CASSMTGSYNEQFF. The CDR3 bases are TGTGCCAGTAGCATGACCGGTTCCTACAATGAGCAGTTCTTC.

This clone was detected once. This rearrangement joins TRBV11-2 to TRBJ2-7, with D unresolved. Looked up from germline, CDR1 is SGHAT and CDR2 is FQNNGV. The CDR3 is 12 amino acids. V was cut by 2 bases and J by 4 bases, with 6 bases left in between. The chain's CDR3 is CASSLSPYEQYF. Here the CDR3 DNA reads TGTGCCAGCAGCTTAAGCCCTTACGAGCAGTACTTC. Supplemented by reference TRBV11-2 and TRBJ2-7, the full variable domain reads EAGVAQSPRYKIIEKRQSVAFWCNPISGHATLYWYQQILGQGPKLLIQFQNNGVVDDSQLPKDRFSAERLKGVDSTLKIQPAKLEDSAVYLCASSLSPYEQYFGPGTRLTVT.